This section outlines one T cell receptor beta chain sequence together with its context. Naive CD8 cells were CD45RO-negative, positively selected for CCR7, excluding terminally differentiated effector memory CD45RA+ cells. The record originates from a study of shared clonotypes between healthy human individuals. The CDR3 is made up of 13 amino acids. Germline CDR1 reads SGDLS; CDR2 reads YYNGEE. V lost 6 bases and J 4 bases, leaving 10 bases between the germline ends. Only in-frame clones appear in the TCRdb table, and some are missing; sequencing was by immunoSEQ multiplex PCR. The table has over 2 million clones, approximately 94% seen once; the top ten hold about 1.1%.

Sequenced sample: naive CD8+ T cells sorted from blood. The chain carries TRBV9 and TRBJ2-2, with D unresolved. This clonotype was obtained from a man aged 18-30 years in good health. The CDR3 region is CASNPRGTGELFF. The CDR3 bases are TGTGCCAGCAATCCAAGAGGCACCGGGGAGCTGTTTTTT.